This T cell receptor (beta chain) is from a study of cytomegalovirus exposure and HLA in healthy donors. Study-level results: Differences between HLA loci emerged in a later analysis of TCR association rates, with DRB1 most and HLA-C fewest. Researchers reported that three CMV-associated chains were confirmed in vitro as CMV antigen-specific. Later work showed greater clonal expansion in HLA-associated TCR beta chains than in equally common others. Rarity held for most TCR sequences, but there were some public TCRs that occurred in many donors.

The primer mix had 60 Vbeta and 13 Jbeta primers. The assay was immunoSEQ multiplex PCR, and TCRdb's table has in-frame clones only and misses some. The table records tens of thousands of clones, roughly 73% of them present only once. The CDR3 sequence is 13 residues long. Trimming cost V 4 bases and J 7 bases; bases outside gene matches: 7. Germline CDR1 and CDR2: SGHDT and YYEEEE. This clone was picked up a small number of times. The antigen remains undetermined. Sequenced: PBMCs. The rearrangement uses TRBV5-6 and TRBJ1-2; TRBD1 matches 7 bases. The source is a woman aged 40 to 55 in good health and CMV-seropositive. CDR3 DNA sequence: TGTGCCAGCAGCGGCTACAGGGGCTCTGGCTACACCTTC. This codes for CASSGYRGSGYTF.